Listed here are 26 T cell receptor beta chains from one sample, sequenced in a study of blood T cell repertoires in COVID-19. Sequencing was performed with immunoSEQ multiplex PCR; in TCRdb, only in-frame clones are kept and a portion is missing. The sample shows fewer than 70,000 clones, 88% of them seen only once. The sequencing input was peripheral blood. These receptors were collected from a human donor in a cohort sampled during active COVID-19.

This chain connects TRBV3-1 (or the pseudogene TRBV3-2) to TRBJ1-5; 7 nucleotides match TRBD1. From germline, CDR1 is LGHDT and CDR2 YNNKEL (reference sequence). V shed 1 base and J 0 bases; nucleotides not matched to a gene: 9. This CDR3 spans 18 amino acids. The CDR3 reads CASSQGWTRGNSNQPQHF. The CDR3 DNA reads as TGTGCCAGCAGCCAAGGTTGGACCAGGGGGAATAGCAATCAGCCCCAGCATTTT.

The V and J genes are TRBV7-9 and TRBJ2-5; D perhaps matches TRBD1 (6 bases). The CDR3 is 15 amino acids. V was cut by 1 base and J by 4 bases, with 13 bases left in between. Germline CDR1 and CDR2: SEHNR and FQNEAQ (reference sequence). CDR3 nucleotides: TGTGCCAGCAGCTTAGATCAGGGGATTCGAGAGACCCAGTACTTC. Encoded protein: CASSLDQGIRETQYF. The complete variable domain, with remaining parts taken from reference TRBV7-9 and TRBJ2-5, reads DTGVSQNPRHKITKRGQNVTFRCDPISEHNRLYWYRQTLGQGPEFLTYFQNEAQLEKSRLLSDRFSAERPKGSFSTLEIQRTEQGDSAMYLCASSLDQGIRETQYFGPGTRLLVL.

V and J are TRBV11-2 and TRBJ1-2, with TRBD1 identical over 8 bases. The CDR3 runs to 15 residues. The J segment lost 8 bases and the V segment lost 7 bases, leaving 15 bases of the junction unmatched. Germline V CDR1 and CDR2: SGHAT, FQNNGV. The CDR3 spells CASTQNVDRGGGYTF. The CDR3 DNA follows: TGTGCCAGCACCCAGAATGTAGACAGGGGAGGGGGCTACACCTTC.

V and J are TRBV20-1 and TRBJ2-7; 7 positions agree with TRBD1. The germline CDR1 and CDR2 sequences are DFQATT and SNEGSKA (reference sequence). J lost 7 bases, V lost 3 bases, and 6 bases had no gene match. This CDR3 is built from 12 residues. The CDR3 nucleotides read TGCAGTGCTAGTTTCCAGGGGGTGGAGCAGTACTTC. Translating it yields CSASFQGVEQYF.

This clone was recorded only once. J is TRBJ1-5 and V is TRBV2, with TRBD1 identical over 8 bases. The V gene end was trimmed by 9 bases and the J gene end by 4 bases; junction bases not matched to a gene: 5. Germline-derived CDR1 and CDR2 are SNHLY and FYNNEI. CDR3 length: 13 amino acids. Written as DNA, the CDR3 is TGTGCCAGTCACAGGGGGTCGAATCAGCCCCAGCATTTT. It specifies CASHRGSNQPQHF.

The rearrangement joins TRBV27 to TRBJ2-7; no clear D. Between the trimmed V and J ends, which lost 6 bases and 2 bases, there was a span of 17 bases. This CDR3 region has 15 residues. Germline CDR1 MNHEY, CDR2 SMNVEV (reference sequence). The CDR3 coding sequence is TGTGCCAGCAGCCTACCAGACATCGGAACCTACGAGCAGTACTTC. This translates into CASSLPDIGTYEQYF.

The gene calls are TRBV28 and TRBJ2-7, with TRBD1 identical over 8 bases. J lost 0 bases, V lost 6 bases, and 7 bases had no gene match. This CDR3 spans 15 amino acids. Germline loops: CDR1 MDHEN, CDR2 SYDVKM. The CDR3: CASSLRGLVSYEQYF. CDR3 DNA: TGTGCCAGCAGCCTCAGGGGGCTGGTCTCCTACGAGCAGTACTTC.

The rearrangement joins TRBV6-5 to TRBJ1-6, with D unresolved. The CDR3 totals 14 residues. The germline gives CDR1 MNHEY, CDR2 SVGAGI. The ends were cut back, 1 base at V and 16 bases at J, with 17 bases in the middle. The CDR3 region has the DNA TGTGCCAGCAGTTACTTGCTGGGGAGCCTCGAGCTCCACTTT. This encodes CASSYLLGSLELHF.

The genes are TRBV27 and TRBJ2-7; TRBD1 agrees at 12 bases. This CDR3 spans 16 amino acids. V trimming: 4 bases; J trimming: 5 bases; junction bases outside the gene matches: 9. From germline, CDR1 is MNHEY and CDR2 SMNVEV (reference sequence). CDR3 sequence (DNA): TGTGCCAGCAGTTGGAATCCGGGACAGGGGGCTGACGAGCAGTACTTC. Its translation: CASSWNPGQGADEQYF.

This chain joins TRBV5-4 and TRBJ1-2; D not resolved. V was pared by 0 bases and J by 3 bases, with 9 bases between. Germline lookup yields CDR1 SGHNT and CDR2 YYREEE (reference sequence). This CDR3 comprises 14 residues. The CDR3 coding sequence is TGTGCCAGCAGCTTGGTATCCGGGGACTATGGCTACACCTTC. Amino acid sequence: CASSLVSGDYGYTF.

Regarding this clone: Other DNA sequences in the sample encode the same CDR3. This rearrangement joins TRBV9 to TRBJ1-5, with D hard to call. Trimming pared 0 bases from V and 3 bases from J, leaving 7 bases between. Germline values: CDR1 SGDLS, CDR2 YYNGEE. This CDR3 comprises 14 residues. The CDR3 sequence is CASSVGGDNQPQHF. In nucleotides, the CDR3 is TGTGCCAGCAGCGTAGGGGGAGACAATCAGCCCCAGCATTTT.

This rearrangement joins TRBV7-8 to TRBJ2-6, with D uncertain. This CDR3 comprises 19 residues. Germline values: CDR1 SGHVS, CDR2 FQNEAQ. Trimming left V 3 bases short and J 0 bases short, with 18 bases between. CDR3 amino acids: CASSFEKMVRLSGANVLTF. CDR3 nucleotide sequence: TGTGCCAGCAGCTTCGAAAAAATGGTGAGACTCTCTGGGGCCAACGTCCTGACTTTC.

This clone occurred once. This chain uses TRBV2 with TRBJ2-4; 14 bases agree with TRBD2. From germline, CDR1 is SNHLY and CDR2 FYNNEI. This CDR3 is built from 18 residues. V lost 8 bases to trimming and J lost 0 bases; unmatched junction nucleotides: 9. The CDR3 protein is CASGRTSGGILAKNIQYF. The CDR3 DNA reads as TGTGCCAGCGGGAGGACTAGCGGGGGGATTCTAGCCAAAAACATTCAGTACTTC.

Written as DNA, the CDR3 is TGTGCCACCAGTGATCCCGCTCAGGGGGCGAGGGAGCCCCAGCATTTT. Translating gives CATSDPAQGAREPQHF. The V call is TRBV24-1, the J call TRBJ1-5; 8 nucleotides align to TRBD1. The germline gives CDR1 KGHDR, CDR2 SFDVKD. V was clipped by 3 bases and J by 8 bases; unmatched bases: 11. There are 16 residues in the CDR3.

The rearrangement links TRBV12-5 to TRBJ2-1; 8 positions agree with TRBD1. V dropped 1 base and J dropped 3; count of bases not matched to a gene: 2. The CDR3 is 15 amino acids. Germline V gene data show CDR1 as LGHNT and CDR2 as FRNRAP. The DNA for the CDR3 is TGTGCTAGTGGTTTGGGACAGGGGATCTACAATGAGCAGTTCTTC. It codes for CASGLGQGIYNEQFF.

This chain links TRBV11-2 with TRBJ2-1; tentatively, D is TRBD1 (5 bases). V was pared by 6 bases and J by 6 bases, with 9 bases between. Looked up from germline, CDR1 is SGHAT and CDR2 is FQNNGV. The length of the CDR3 is 12 residues. The CDR3 protein is CASSRRVNEQFF. The CDR3 DNA reads as TGTGCCAGCAGTCGCAGGGTCAATGAGCAGTTCTTC.

This clone was seen just once. The V and J genes are TRBV6-2 or TRBV6-3 and TRBJ2-7; D unresolved. The CDR3 sequence is 12 residues long. Trimming took 5 bases from V and 6 from J, leaving 11 bases between them. Per germline, CDR1 MNHEY and CDR2 SVGEGT. As DNA, the CDR3 is TGTGCCAGCAGTGCCTCTAATGGCGAGCAGTACTTC. Amino acid sequence: CASSASNGEQYF.

The chain has TRBV13 and TRBJ2-3; 8 bases fit TRBD2. Germline trimming cut 5 bases from V and 4 bases from J; bases unmatched to any gene: 11. CDR3 length equals 16 residues. Germline values: CDR1 PRHDT, CDR2 FYEKMQ (reference sequence). Here the CDR3 DNA reads TGTGCCAGCAGCCCTTGGCGGGAGGCCCGGGCAGATACGCAGTATTTT. Its protein is CASSPWREARADTQYF.

The rearrangement joins TRBV4-3 to TRBJ2-3; tentatively, D is TRBD2 (6 bases). The CDR3 contains 16 residues. CDR1 and CDR2 from the germline V gene are LGHNA and YSLEER. V dropped 0 bases and J dropped 0 bases, with 10 bases sitting between them. CDR3 coding DNA: TGCGCCAGCAGCCAAGATATCGGGGGAAGCACAGATACGCAGTATTTT. This codes for CASSQDIGGSTDTQYF.

The chain links TRBV6-5 to TRBJ2-7, with 10 bases lining up with TRBD1. V shed 5 bases and J 4 bases; nucleotides not matched to a gene: 2. The CDR3 sequence is 13 residues long. Germline values: CDR1 MNHEY, CDR2 SVGAGI. DNA of the CDR3: TGTGCCAGCAGTCGGGACAGGGGTTACGAGCAGTACTTC. Protein product: CASSRDRGYEQYF.

This chain connects TRBV24-1 to TRBJ2-1; 11 positions match TRBD2. V lost 7 bases to trimming and J lost 10 bases; unmatched junction nucleotides: 11. This CDR3 has 15 residues. The germline V gene has CDR1 KGHDR and CDR2 SFDVKD. The CDR3 is CATSPGGSGRAEQFF. The CDR3 DNA is TGTGCCACCAGCCCCGGTGGTAGCGGGAGGGCCGAGCAGTTCTTC.

The chain carries TRBV9 and TRBJ2-2; 7 bases agree with TRBD1. This CDR3 is built from 16 residues. The ends lost 2 bases at V and 3 bases at J; junction bases unmatched: 7. CDR1 and CDR2 (germline): SGDLS, YYNGEE. The CDR3 is CASSVTGTAYTGELFF. CDR3 bases: TGTGCCAGCAGCGTCACCGGGACAGCGTACACCGGGGAGCTGTTTTTT. The variable domain in full, completed from reference TRBV9 and TRBJ2-2, reads DSGVTQTPKHLITATGQRVTLRCSPRSGDLSVYWYQQSLDQGLQFLIQYYNGEERAKGNILERFSAQQFPDLHSELNLSSLELGDSALYFCASSVTGTAYTGELFFGEGSRLTVL.

V usage is TRBV30 and J usage is TRBJ2-7; D uncertain. The CDR3 contains 11 residues. V lost 0 bases, J lost 4 bases, and 4 bases lay in between. The germline V gene has CDR1 GTSNPN and CDR2 SVGIG (reference sequence). CDR3 sequence (DNA): TGTGCCTGGAGTGTGAGTTACGAGCAGTACTTC. Translating gives CAWSVSYEQYF.

This chain links TRBV5-1 with TRBJ1-2; D is possibly TRBD1 (5 bases). Germline lookup yields CDR1 SGHRS and CDR2 YFSETQ. With 0 bases removed from V and 4 bases from J, the gap between germline ends came to 10 bases. CDR3 length: 14 residues. This chain's CDR3 is CASSLAREGYGYTF. The CDR3, as DNA: TGCGCCAGCAGCTTGGCCAGGGAAGGCTATGGCTACACCTTC.

The chain combines TRBV11-2 with TRBJ2-1, with D perhaps matching TRBD2 (5 bases). Trimming pared 5 bases from V and 6 bases from J, leaving 11 bases between. CDR1 SGHAT and CDR2 FQNNGV come from the germline V gene. The CDR3 sequence is 13 residues long. Here the CDR3 reads CASSPTRGNEQFF. CDR3 coding DNA: TGTGCCAGCAGCCCCACTCGGGGCAATGAGCAGTTCTTC. Combining the CDR3 with reference TRBV11-2 and TRBJ2-1 gives the whole variable domain EAGVAQSPRYKIIEKRQSVAFWCNPISGHATLYWYQQILGQGPKLLIQFQNNGVVDDSQLPKDRFSAERLKGVDSTLKIQPAKLEDSAVYLCASSPTRGNEQFFGPGTRLTVL.

This clone was seen a few times. Other DNA sequences within the sample encode an identical CDR3. The rearrangement joins TRBV30 to TRBJ1-5; D uncertain. The V gene lost 1 base and the J gene lost 1 base, with 5 bases spanning the gap. Per germline, CDR1 GTSNPN and CDR2 SVGIG (reference sequence). There are 13 residues in the CDR3. Here the CDR3 reads CAWSGGSNQPQHF. The CDR3 bases are TGTGCCTGGAGTGGCGGGAGCAATCAGCCCCAGCATTTT.